This TCR beta chain is drawn from a study of blood T cell repertoires in COVID-19. In the original analysis: Quantification of nucleated cells was approximated via reference gene primer amplification. TCRdb's table, derived via immunoSEQ multiplex PCR, lists solely in-frame clones and lacks some. V and J calls and clone size come straight from that table; D and trimming were deduced from the DNA. The table records over 150,000 clones, approximately 77% of them present only once. Trimming removed 9 bases from V and 2 bases from J; junction bases left unmatched: 5. The CDR3 contains 14 residues. Germline V gives CDR1 LNHDA, CDR2 SQIVND (reference sequence).

The material sequenced was peripheral blood. The TCR comes from an elderly woman with active or convalescent COVID-19. V usage is TRBV19 and J usage is TRBJ2-3; 10 positions agree with TRBD2. As DNA, the CDR3 is TGTGCCAGCGGACTAGCGGCGTACACAGATACGCAGTATTTT. It specifies CASGLAAYTDTQYF.